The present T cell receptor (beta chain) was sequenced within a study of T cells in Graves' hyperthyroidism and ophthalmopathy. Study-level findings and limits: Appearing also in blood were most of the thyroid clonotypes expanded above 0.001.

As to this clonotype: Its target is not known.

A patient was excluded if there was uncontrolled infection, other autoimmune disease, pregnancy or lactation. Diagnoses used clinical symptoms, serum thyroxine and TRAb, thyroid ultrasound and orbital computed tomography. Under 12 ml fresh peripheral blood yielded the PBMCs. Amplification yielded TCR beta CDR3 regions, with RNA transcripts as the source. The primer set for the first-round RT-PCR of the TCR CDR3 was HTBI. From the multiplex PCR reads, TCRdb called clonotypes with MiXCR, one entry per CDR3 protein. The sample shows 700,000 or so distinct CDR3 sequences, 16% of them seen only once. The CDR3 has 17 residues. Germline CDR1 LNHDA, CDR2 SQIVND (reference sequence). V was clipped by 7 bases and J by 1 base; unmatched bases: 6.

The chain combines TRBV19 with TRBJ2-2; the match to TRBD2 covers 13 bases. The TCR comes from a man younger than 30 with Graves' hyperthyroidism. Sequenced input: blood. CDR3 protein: CASKGLAGSGNTGELFF. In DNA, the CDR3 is TGTGCCAGTAAGGGACTAGCGGGAAGTGGGAACACCGGGGAGCTGTTTTTT.